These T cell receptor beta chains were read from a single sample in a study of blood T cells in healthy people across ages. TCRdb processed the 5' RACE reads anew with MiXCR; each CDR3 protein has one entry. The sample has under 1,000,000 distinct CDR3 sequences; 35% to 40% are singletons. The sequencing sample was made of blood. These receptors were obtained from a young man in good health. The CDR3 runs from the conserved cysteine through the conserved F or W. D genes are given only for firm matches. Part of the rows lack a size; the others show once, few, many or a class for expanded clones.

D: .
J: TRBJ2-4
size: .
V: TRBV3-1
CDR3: CASSQAGRRLNIQYF

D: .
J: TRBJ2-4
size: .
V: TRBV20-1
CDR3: CSASVGRKSYERYF

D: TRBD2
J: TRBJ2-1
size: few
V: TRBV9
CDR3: CASSVSGGPNNEQFF

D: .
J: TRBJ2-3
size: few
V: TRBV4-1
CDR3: CASSPALLRVGTVNTQYF

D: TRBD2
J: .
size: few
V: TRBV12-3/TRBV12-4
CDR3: CASRTAPSSGPSSYNEQYF

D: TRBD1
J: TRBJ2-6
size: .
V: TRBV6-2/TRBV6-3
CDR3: CASSPGQVIVGANVLTF

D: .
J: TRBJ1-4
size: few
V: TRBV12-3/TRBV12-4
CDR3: CASSLTGGVEKLFF

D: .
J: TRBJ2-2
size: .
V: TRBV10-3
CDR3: CAISGKRSVDTGELFF

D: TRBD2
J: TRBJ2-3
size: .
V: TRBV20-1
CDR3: CSAMASGRSTDTQYF

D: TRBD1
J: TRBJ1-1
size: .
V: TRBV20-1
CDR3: CSAPNRGVNTEAFF

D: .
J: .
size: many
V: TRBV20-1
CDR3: CSALEGPEQYF

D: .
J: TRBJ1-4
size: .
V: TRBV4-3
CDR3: CASSPNRQLPNEKLFF

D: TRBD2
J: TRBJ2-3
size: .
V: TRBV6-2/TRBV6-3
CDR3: CANTRGESTDTQYF

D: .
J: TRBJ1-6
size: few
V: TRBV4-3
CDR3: CASSQYRNSPLHF

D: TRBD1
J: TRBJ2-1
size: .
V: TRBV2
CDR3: CASSESGTGSNEQFF

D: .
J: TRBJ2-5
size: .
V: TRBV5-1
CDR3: CASSLAPGTDFQETQYF

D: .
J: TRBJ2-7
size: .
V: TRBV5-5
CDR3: CASSLNTGFPQYF

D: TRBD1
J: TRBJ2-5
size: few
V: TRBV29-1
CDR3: CSVQQGGETQYF

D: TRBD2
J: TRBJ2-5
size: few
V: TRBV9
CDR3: CASSVAPSGLAGEETQYF

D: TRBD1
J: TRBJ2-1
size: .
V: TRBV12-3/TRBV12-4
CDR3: CASSFGTGGSNEQFF

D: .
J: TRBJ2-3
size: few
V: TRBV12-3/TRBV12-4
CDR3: CASSVGEADTQYF

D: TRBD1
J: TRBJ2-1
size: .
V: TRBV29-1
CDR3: CSVEGTGLGNEQFF

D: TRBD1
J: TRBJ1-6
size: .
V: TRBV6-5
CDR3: CASSSPPGQPYSSPLHF

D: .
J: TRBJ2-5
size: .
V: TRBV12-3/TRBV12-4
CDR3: CASSLQGTRTWTQYF

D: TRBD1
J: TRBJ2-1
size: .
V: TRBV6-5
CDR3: CASSYSYGTGALEVKFF

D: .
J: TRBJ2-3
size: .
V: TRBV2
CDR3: CASSERTAIDTQYF

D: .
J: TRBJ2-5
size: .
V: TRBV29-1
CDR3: CSEGDQETLYF

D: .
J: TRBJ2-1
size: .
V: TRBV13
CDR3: CASSLGESGLRSDEQFF

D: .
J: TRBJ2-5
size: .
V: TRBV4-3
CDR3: CASSYLRGANNEQYF

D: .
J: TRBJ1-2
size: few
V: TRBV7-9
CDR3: CASASEDGYTF

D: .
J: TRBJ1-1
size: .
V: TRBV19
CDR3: CASRSPGPEAFF

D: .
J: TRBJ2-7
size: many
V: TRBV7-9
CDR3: CASSLGGYYEQYF

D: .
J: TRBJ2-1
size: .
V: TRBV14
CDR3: CASSQAGVIFDEQFF

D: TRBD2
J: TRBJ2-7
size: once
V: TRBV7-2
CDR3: CASSLSSGRMYEQYF

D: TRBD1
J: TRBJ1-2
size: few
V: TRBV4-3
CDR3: CASSQASGTDFTYGYTF

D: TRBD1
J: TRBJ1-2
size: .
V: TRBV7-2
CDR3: CASSARQGGNYGYTF

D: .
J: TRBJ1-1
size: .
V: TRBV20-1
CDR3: CSARLGSEAFF

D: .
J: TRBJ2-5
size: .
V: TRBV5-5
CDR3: CASSLARDTQETQYF

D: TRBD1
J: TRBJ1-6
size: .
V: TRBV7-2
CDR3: CASSLWTGMNNSPLHF

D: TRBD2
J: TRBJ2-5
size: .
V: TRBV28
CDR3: CASRGTSGSGTQYF

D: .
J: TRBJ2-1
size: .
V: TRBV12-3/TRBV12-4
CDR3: CASTSYPYYNEQFF

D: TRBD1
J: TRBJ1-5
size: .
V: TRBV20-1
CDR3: CSAQPLDRLSNQPQHF

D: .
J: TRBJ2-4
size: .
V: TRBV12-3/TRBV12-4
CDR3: CASSFSREVSTLAKNIQYF

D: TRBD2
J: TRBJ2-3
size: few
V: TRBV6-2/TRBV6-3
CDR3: CASTKDGGALDTQYF

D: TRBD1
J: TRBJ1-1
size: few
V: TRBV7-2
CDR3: CASSRDSEAPEAFF

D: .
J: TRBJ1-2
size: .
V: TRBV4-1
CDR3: CASSQDGYTPHNYGYTF